This TCR beta chain emerged from a study of response to subunit inactivated influenza vaccine. One entry per CDR3 protein results from TCRdb running MiXCR on the RT-PCR reads. The sample has around 790,000 distinct CDR3 sequences, approximately 21% seen once. Looked up from germline, CDR1 is SQVTM and CDR2 is ANQGSEA. The length of the CDR3 is 14 residues. After removal of 8 bases from V and 1 base from J, the junction contained 5 bases not matched to a gene. The source was PBMCs from blood, collected 4 to 6 days after vaccination. This chain uses TRBV29-1 with TRBJ2-5; 12 bases agree with TRBD2. The TCR sequence derives from a man over 45 who received an inactivated influenza vaccine. The CDR3, as DNA: TGCAGCACCCCGGGACTAGCGGGCCAAGAGACCCAGTACTTC. This sequence encodes CSTPGLAGQETQYF.